The 25 T cell receptor beta chains below come from one sample, sequenced in a study of T cells in Graves' hyperthyroidism and ophthalmopathy. Using RNA transcripts as the source, TCR beta CDR3 regions were amplified. TCR CDR3 underwent first-round RT-PCR with the HTBI primer set. TCRdb passed the multiplex PCR reads through MiXCR, listing each CDR3 protein once. This table has 300,000 to 450,000 distinct CDR3 sequences, about 14% appearing once. The sequenced sample consisted of blood. The origin of the receptors is a woman aged 25-40 years with Graves' ophthalmopathy.

CDR3 amino acids: CASTPFVGESYEQYF. In DNA form, the CDR3 reads TGTGCCAGCACCCCCTTCGTGGGGGAGAGTTACGAGCAGTACTTC. The V and J genes are TRBV28 and TRBJ2-7; D could derive from TRBD1 or TRBD2 (5 bases each). Germline assignment: CDR1 MDHEN and CDR2 SYDVKM. The CDR3 is 15 amino acids. The V end was cut by 7 bases, the J end by 4 bases, with 20 bases between.

This clonotype was counted many times. V gene TRBV11-2 combines with J gene TRBJ2-7; 7 positions agree with TRBD2. This CDR3 region has 18 residues. The trim removed 5 bases at V and 0 bases at J, leaving 16 bases unmatched. Germline V gives CDR1 SGHAT, CDR2 FQNNGV. DNA for the CDR3: TGTGCCAGCAGCCCCGGTGATGGTGGGGGGGGGTTCTCCTACGAGCAGTACTTC. This encodes CASSPGDGGGGFSYEQYF. Full variable domain (remainder filled in from reference TRBV11-2 and TRBJ2-7): EAGVAQSPRYKIIEKRQSVAFWCNPISGHATLYWYQQILGQGPKLLIQFQNNGVVDDSQLPKDRFSAERLKGVDSTLKIQPAKLEDSAVYLCASSPGDGGGGFSYEQYFGPGTRLTVT.

This clonotype was counted at least ten times. The chain joins TRBV6-1 to TRBJ2-1; 7 positions agree with TRBD1. Losses at the gene ends were 6 bases for V and 0 bases for J; bases not matched to a gene: 8. Germline CDR1 reads MNHNS; CDR2 reads SASEGT. This CDR3 contains 16 residues. The CDR3, as DNA: TGTGCCAGCAGAGGGACAGAAGTCAGCTCCTACAATGAGCAGTTCTTC. This codes for CASRGTEVSSYNEQFF.

This clonotype showed up just a few times. A much larger clone lies one base from this, so it may be a read error. V usage is TRBV27 and J usage is TRBJ2-2, with a possible D match to TRBD1 (5 bases). CDR1 is MNHEY, CDR2 SMNVEV, per germline (reference sequence). The CDR3 is 15 amino acids. Here the CDR3 reads CVSCDQGVWTGELFF. The CDR3 coding sequence is TGTGTCAGCTGCGACCAGGGTGTATGGACCGGGGAGCTGTTTTTT.

This clonotype was picked up a small number of times. The chain joins TRBV24-1 to TRBJ2-1, with unresolved D. This CDR3 comprises 13 residues. Germline V lookup: CDR1 KGHDR, CDR2 SFDVKD. V lost 5 bases, J lost 3 bases, and 7 bases lay in between. The CDR3 loop reads CATSVGHYNEQFF. In DNA, the CDR3 is TGTGCCACCAGTGTGGGTCACTACAATGAGCAGTTCTTC.

This clonotype has at least ten counts. The chain has TRBV6-5 and TRBJ1-1, with D possibly matching TRBD1 (5 bases). Between the trimmed V and J ends, which lost 2 bases and 7 bases, there was a span of 17 bases. Germline CDR1 and CDR2: MNHEY and SVGAGI. This CDR3 spans 15 amino acids. The CDR3 DNA reads TGTGCCAGCAGTTACGACAGCCTATCTAACCTTGAAGCTTTCTTT. This encodes CASSYDSLSNLEAFF.

About this clonotype itself: Possible read error: a much larger clone is one base away. This chain joins TRBV7-9 and TRBJ2-7; perhaps D is TRBD1 or TRBD2 (7 bases each). V lost 8 bases to trimming and J lost 11 bases, with 19 bases between them. Germline assignment: CDR1 SEHNR and CDR2 FQNEAQ (reference sequence). The CDR3 contains 12 residues. The CDR3 sequence is CASEGAMREKYF. In nucleotides, the CDR3 is TGTGCCAGCGAGGGGGCTATGCGGGAGAAGTACTTC.

This clonotype was found many times. This chain connects TRBV28 to TRBJ1-2; 8 bases map to TRBD1. The CDR3 runs to 17 residues. The ends lost 6 bases at V and 1 base at J; junction bases unmatched: 13. The V gene's germline CDR1 is MDHEN and CDR2 SYDVKM. CDR3: CASSSGTGRQYNYGYTF. The CDR3 bases are TGTGCCAGCAGCTCGGGGACAGGCCGACAATATAACTATGGCTACACCTTC.

This clonotype was observed at least ten times. The chain joins TRBV7-3 to TRBJ2-7, with TRBD1 identical over 8 bases. V trimming: 1 base; J trimming: 3 bases; junction bases outside the gene matches: 5. Germline V gene data show CDR1 as SGHTA and CDR2 as FQGTGA. The CDR3 totals 15 residues. CDR3 nucleotide sequence: TGTGCCAGCAGCTTAAACGGACAGGGTATCTACGAGCAGTACTTC. This encodes CASSLNGQGIYEQYF.

This clonotype was observed many times. The V gene is TRBV9, the J gene TRBJ2-2; D might be TRBD1 (6 bases). The germline V gene encodes CDR1 SGDLS and CDR2 YYNGEE. This CDR3 has 15 residues. V was shortened by 3 bases and J by 6 bases, with 15 bases between the two germline ends. The CDR3 reads CASSGGIEGAGELFF. CDR3 DNA sequence: TGTGCCAGCAGCGGAGGGATAGAGGGGGCCGGGGAGCTGTTTTTT.

Many counts were recorded for this clonotype. The chain has TRBV7-9 and TRBJ2-1; D remains ambiguous. Trimming stripped 1 base from V and 10 bases from J, with 14 bases between. CDR3 length: 14 amino acids. Germline CDR1 SEHNR, CDR2 FQNEAQ (reference sequence). The CDR3 loop reads CASSLEGYRVEQFF. The CDR3 DNA sequence: TGTGCCAGCAGCTTAGAGGGTTATCGTGTGGAGCAGTTCTTC.

A remark on this clonotype: A much larger clone differs from this one at a single base, so this may be a read error. V usage is TRBV30 and J usage is TRBJ2-5; weak D call: TRBD1 (6 bases). The CDR3 length is 16 residues. CDR1 is GTSNPN and CDR2 is SVGIG in the germline V gene (reference sequence). This CDR3 is CAWSVRERQVQGTQYF. The CDR3 DNA reads TGTGCCTGGAGTGTACGGGAAAGACAGGTACAAGGGACCCAGTACTTC.

This clonotype appeared many times. The gene calls are TRBV2 and TRBJ1-2; weak D call: TRBD1 (5 bases). V dropped 5 bases and J dropped 8 bases, with 18 bases sitting between them. The CDR3 extends over 14 amino acids. CDR1 and CDR2 (germline): SNHLY, FYNNEI. The CDR3 DNA follows: TGTGCCAGCAGTCACTTTGTGGGGGAGCTAGGCTACACCTTC. The encoded protein is CASSHFVGELGYTF.

This rearrangement joins TRBV24-1 to TRBJ2-1; 8 bases line up with TRBD2. The CDR3 is 14 amino acids. In germline, CDR1 is KGHDR, CDR2 SFDVKD. Losses at the gene ends were 7 bases for V and 1 base for J; bases not matched to a gene: 2. The CDR3 is CATRPGGSYNEQFF. Written as DNA, the CDR3 is TGTGCCACCAGGCCGGGGGGGTCCTACAATGAGCAGTTCTTC.

This clonotype appeared many times. The J gene is TRBJ1-6, the V gene TRBV28, with 7 bases lining up with TRBD1. CDR1 is MDHEN, CDR2 SYDVKM, per germline. Trimming removed 6 bases from V and 7 bases from J; junction bases left unmatched: 18. The CDR3 consists of 18 residues. The chain's CDR3 is CASSFSGWDSRSNSPLHF. CDR3 DNA: TGTGCCAGCAGCTTTTCTGGTTGGGACAGTCGGTCGAATTCACCCCTCCACTTT.

There are many counts of this clonotype. The chain recombines TRBV20-1 with TRBJ1-2, with D perhaps matching TRBD1 (5 bases). The CDR3 spans 14 residues. CDR1 is DFQATT and CDR2 is SNEGSKA in the germline V gene (reference sequence). V shed 3 bases and J shed 2 bases, with 13 bases lying between them. CDR3 region: CSASDDRINYGYTF. CDR3 coding DNA: TGCAGTGCTAGCGACGACAGAATCAACTATGGCTACACCTTC.

This clonotype was seen at least ten times. The chain is built from TRBV13 and TRBJ2-1; possibly TRBD2 for D (6 bases). The V end was cut by 8 bases, the J end by 9 bases, with 20 bases between. Germline values: CDR1 PRHDT, CDR2 FYEKMQ (reference sequence). This CDR3 spans 14 amino acids. CDR3 in DNA: TGTGCCAGCGGAGAGGGACTGGGCTCGGTTGAGCAGTTCTTC. It codes for CASGEGLGSVEQFF.

Concerning this clonotype: This may be a read error: a much more frequent sequence differs by one nucleotide. The rearrangement joins TRBV3-1 to TRBJ2-2, with no clear D. Trimming cost V 3 bases and J 0 bases, with 14 bases left between them. Germline CDR1 is LGHDT and CDR2 is YNNKEL (reference sequence). The CDR3 extends over 17 amino acids. The CDR3 region is CASSQRLNQSNTGELFF. The CDR3 nucleotides are TGTGCCAGCAGCCAGCGGTTGAACCAGTCGAACACCGGGGAGCTGTTTTTT.

This clonotype was counted only a few times. The V call is TRBV7-2, the J call TRBJ1-5; D is possibly TRBD1 (6 bases). In germline, CDR1 is SGHTA, CDR2 FQGNSA. Trimming pared 4 bases from V and 3 bases from J, leaving 13 bases between. This CDR3 region has 15 residues. CDR3 sequence reads: CASSYGQSLNQPQHF. The DNA of the CDR3 is TGTGCCAGCAGCTATGGACAGTCACTCAATCAGCCCCAGCATTTT.

On this clonotype itself: This may be a read error: a much more frequent sequence differs by one nucleotide. CDR3 nucleotide sequence: TGTGCCAGCAGCCGTGGACTAGCGGGGGGGCCAGGGCTAAATGAGCAGTTCTTC. It encodes CASSRGLAGGPGLNEQFF. This rearrangement joins TRBV11-3 to TRBJ2-1; TRBD2 matches 15 bases. CDR1 and CDR2 from the germline V gene are SGHNT and YENEEA. The CDR3 has 18 amino acids. V lost 5 bases, J lost 7 bases, and 12 bases stayed unmatched.

At least ten counts were recorded for this clonotype. The chain carries TRBV2 and TRBJ2-1; TRBD2 agrees at 7 bases. The germline V gene has CDR1 SNHLY and CDR2 FYNNEI. V lost 1 base to trimming and J lost 6 bases; unmatched junction nucleotides: 3. This CDR3 spans 14 amino acids. The CDR3 nucleotides read TGTGCCAGCAGTGAAGGGGGGGGACCCAATGAGCAGTTCTTC. Protein: CASSEGGGPNEQFF.

This clonotype was counted between two and nine times. The chain couples TRBV6-5 to TRBJ1-3; 7 bases line up with TRBD1. This CDR3 region has 20 residues. Trimming took 2 bases from V and 1 from J; bases not matched to a gene: 17. The germline CDR1 and CDR2 sequences are MNHEY and SVGAGI. The CDR3 DNA reads TGTGCCAGCAGTTACGCGGGACAGTCCTTTGCCGGGGATTCTGGAAACACCATATATTTT. This gives the protein CASSYAGQSFAGDSGNTIYF.

This clonotype has a count of ten or more. This rearrangement joins TRBV11-3 to TRBJ1-1; D remains ambiguous. Germline CDR1 SGHNT, CDR2 YENEEA. The CDR3 extends over 13 amino acids. Trimming took off 3 bases at V and 4 bases at J, with 9 bases between the two ends. CDR3 in DNA: TGTGCCAGCAGCTTTACCACTCCCACTGAAGCTTTCTTT. This encodes CASSFTTPTEAFF.

This clonotype appeared many times. The chain uses TRBV20-1 and TRBJ1-6; 7 bases are a match to TRBD1. There are 16 residues in the CDR3. In germline, CDR1 is DFQATT, CDR2 SNEGSKA (reference sequence). V was pared by 6 bases and J by 7 bases, with 15 bases of the junction left unmatched. The CDR3 coding sequence is TGCAGTGCCACTAGTTTCCCGGGACAGTTCAATTCACCCCTCCACTTT. This gives the protein CSATSFPGQFNSPLHF.

The sample holds many counts of this clonotype. The V call is TRBV5-8, the J call TRBJ1-3; TRBD1 is a possible D gene (5 bases). This CDR3 spans 15 amino acids. The germline V and J ends were trimmed by 3 bases and 0 bases, with 10 bases remaining between them. Germline values: CDR1 SGHTS, CDR2 YDEGEE. CDR3 protein: CASSSGWGSGNTIYF. The CDR3 coding sequence is TGTGCCAGCAGCTCAGGGTGGGGCTCTGGAAACACCATATATTTT.